This record covers a single T cell receptor (beta chain). What it binds is unknown. The study made its TRB cDNA libraries by 5' RACE, adding UMI labels. TCRdb reanalyzed the 5' RACE reads, giving one entry per CDR3 protein sequence and no DNA. This sample's table reports 65,000 to 75,000 distinct CDR3 sequences. This specimen belongs to a study of CXCR3-negative and CXCR3-positive naive CD8 T cells. General study points: More hydrophobic TRB CDR3s were found in CXCR3-positive naive cells than in CXCR3-negative naive cells.

The source material was naive CXCR3+ CD8+ T cells from blood. Specified subset: CD45RO-CCR7+CD27+CD95- naive CD8+ T cells expressing CXCR3 (TNR3+). The TCR sequence derives from a human donor in good health. Some clones in this sample may be carry-over from other donors' samples.

CDR3 in amino acids: CASSYTQVEEDNEQFF. The genes are TRBV6-6 and TRBJ2-1. The CDR3 is 16 amino acids. CDR1 MNHNY and CDR2 SVGAGI come from the germline V gene (reference sequence).